The 14 T cell receptor beta chains listed next were all sequenced from one sample in a study of CD8+CD57+ T cells in acquired aplastic anemia. TCR beta VDJ and CDR3 were profiled, and genomic DNA was the template. TCRdb independently ran MiXCR on the reads; one entry per CDR3 protein. This sample has roughly 170,000 distinct CDR3 sequences, with about 64% found just once. The sequenced material came from sorted CD4+, CD8+, or CD8+CD57+ T cells (not recorded which) from PBMCs. Receptors were obtained from a human donor in good health.

A remark on this clonotype: Since a much larger clone is just one base distant, this may be a read error. The chain carries TRBV4-1 and TRBJ2-1; D remains ambiguous. Germline V gives CDR1 MGHRA, CDR2 YSYEKL. Between the trimmed V and J ends, which lost 2 bases and 6 bases, there was a span of 17 bases. The length of the CDR3 is 16 residues. CDR3 sequence reads: CASSQFPPALGNEQFF. As DNA, the CDR3 is TGCGCCAGCAGCCAATTCCCGCCTGCCCTGGGCAATGAGCAGTTCTTC.

The chain uses TRBV7-2 and TRBJ2-1, with TRBD1 matching 8 bases. J lost 0 bases, V lost 5 bases, and 6 bases had no gene match. Germline-derived CDR1 and CDR2 are SGHTA and FQGNSA. The CDR3 is 16 amino acids. The CDR3 bases are TGTGCCAGCAGCAGCAGGGGACAGGCCTCCTACAATGAGCAGTTCTTC. It encodes CASSSRGQASYNEQFF. Filled out from reference TRBV7-2 and TRBJ2-1, the complete variable domain reads GAGVSQSPSNKVTEKGKDVELRCDPISGHTALYWYRQSLGQGLEFLIYFQGNSAPDKSGLPSDRFSAERTGGSVSTLTIQRTQQEDSAVYLCASSSRGQASYNEQFFGPGTRLTVL.

The chain couples TRBV5-1 to TRBJ1-2; no firm D call. V lost 0 bases and J lost 6, with 12 bases in between. Per germline, CDR1 SGHRS and CDR2 YFSETQ. This CDR3 comprises 14 residues. CDR3 region: CASSLALADDGYTF. The CDR3 bases are TGCGCCAGCAGCTTGGCCTTGGCTGACGATGGCTACACCTTC.

The chain has TRBV5-4 and TRBJ2-7; TRBD1 matches 9 bases. CDR1 and CDR2 from the germline V gene are SGHNT and YYREEE (reference sequence). V trimming: 4 bases; J trimming: 0 bases; junction bases outside the gene matches: 5. CDR3 length equals 15 residues. CDR3: CASSKGQGISYEQYF. The CDR3 DNA follows: TGTGCCAGCAGCAAAGGACAGGGGATCTCCTACGAGCAGTACTTC.

The chain has TRBV10-1 and TRBJ1-1; tentatively, D is TRBD1 (5 bases). Trimming pared 0 bases from V and 4 bases from J, leaving 9 bases between. The CDR3 is 14 residues long. Germline-derived CDR1 and CDR2 are WNHNN and SYGVQD (reference sequence). For the CDR3, the DNA is TGCGCCAGCAGTGAGTCGGGGGAGATCACTGAAGCTTTCTTT. It yields the protein CASSESGEITEAFF.

This clonotype was counted at least ten times. The gene calls are TRBV9 and TRBJ1-4; tentatively, D is TRBD1 (5 bases). Deletions cut 0 bases from V and 6 bases from J, with 6 bases between. This CDR3 is 13 amino acids long. CDR1 and CDR2 from the germline V gene are SGDLS and YYNGEE. The CDR3 reads CASSVGRDEKLFF. In DNA, the CDR3 is TGTGCCAGCAGCGTAGGCAGGGATGAAAAACTGTTTTTT.

The CDR3 DNA follows: TGCAGCGTGGCAGAAAAGGCGCAGTATTTT. It is translated as CSVAEKAQYF. The V gene is TRBV29-1, the J gene TRBJ2-3, with no clear D. From germline, CDR1 is SQVTM and CDR2 ANQGSEA. Between the trimmed V and J ends, which lost 6 bases and 10 bases, there was a span of 11 bases. The CDR3 contains 10 residues.

This clonotype showed up many times. The J gene is TRBJ2-3, the V gene TRBV6-1; D ambiguous. The CDR3 sequence is 18 residues long. V was cut by 5 bases and J by 0 bases, with 21 bases left in between. The germline CDR1 and CDR2 sequences are MNHNS and SASEGT. The CDR3 region is CASSYTQVGSPSTDTQYF. The CDR3 DNA reads TGTGCCAGCAGTTACACCCAAGTGGGCAGCCCTAGCACAGATACGCAGTATTTT.

In its sample, this clonotype was seen once. The V and J genes are TRBV20-1 and TRBJ1-1, with 8 positions matching TRBD1. V shed 2 bases and J 7 bases; nucleotides not matched to a gene: 12. Germline CDR1 and CDR2: DFQATT and SNEGSKA (reference sequence). The CDR3 contains 15 residues. In DNA form, the CDR3 reads TGCAGTGCTAGATCCGCCGGACAGGGTTGGAGTGAAGCTTTCTTT. This codes for CSARSAGQGWSEAFF.

This clonotype showed up just once. This rearrangement joins TRBV24-1 to TRBJ1-5, with D unclear. Trimming removed 6 bases at V and 7 bases at J, with 12 bases between. CDR1 is KGHDR and CDR2 is SFDVKD in the germline V gene. The CDR3 consists of 13 residues. The CDR3 DNA follows: TGTGCCACCAGTTTGTCAGGCGAGCAGCCCCAGCATTTT. Protein: CATSLSGEQPQHF.

This clonotype was seen just once. The rearrangement links TRBV9 to TRBJ1-6; D not resolved. The V gene's germline CDR1 is SGDLS and CDR2 YYNGEE. This CDR3 comprises 17 residues. The ends were cut back, 0 bases at V and 0 bases at J, with 10 bases in the middle. Here the CDR3 DNA reads TGTGCCAGCAGCGTAGACGGCGGGAGCTCCTATAATTCACCCCTCCACTTT. This translates into CASSVDGGSSYNSPLHF.

Concerning this clonotype: The missing conserved phenylalanine or tryptophan at the end of this CDR3 makes a read error likely. The limits of the CDR3 on the DNA are not certain, so only TCRdb's listed CDR3 is given. V is TRBV4-2 and J is TRBJ1-4; TRBD1 is the table's D call and was not checked against the DNA. From its first to its last residue, the CDR3 has 9 amino acids. Germline lookup yields CDR1 LGHNA and CDR2 YNFKEQ. The CDR3 here is CASSPRDGY.

This clonotype was counted ten times or more. CDR3 protein: CASSQGGQSSGANVLTF. CDR3 coding DNA: TGCGCCAGCAGCCAAGGGGGACAGAGCTCTGGGGCCAACGTCCTGACTTTC. The genes are TRBV4-3 and TRBJ2-6, with TRBD1 identical over 7 bases. With V trimmed by 1 base and J by 0 bases, 3 bases remained unmatched. Germline-derived CDR1 and CDR2 are LGHNA and YSLEER. This CDR3 is built from 17 residues.

The chain couples TRBV20-1 to TRBJ1-1; 10 bases fit TRBD1. CDR1 is DFQATT and CDR2 is SNEGSKA in the germline V gene (reference sequence). V trimming: 0 bases; J trimming: 2 bases; junction bases outside the gene matches: 6. This CDR3 is 16 amino acids long. The CDR3 loop reads CSARDRQGAGNTEAFF. The CDR3 DNA reads as TGCAGTGCTAGAGATCGACAGGGGGCCGGTAACACTGAAGCTTTCTTT.